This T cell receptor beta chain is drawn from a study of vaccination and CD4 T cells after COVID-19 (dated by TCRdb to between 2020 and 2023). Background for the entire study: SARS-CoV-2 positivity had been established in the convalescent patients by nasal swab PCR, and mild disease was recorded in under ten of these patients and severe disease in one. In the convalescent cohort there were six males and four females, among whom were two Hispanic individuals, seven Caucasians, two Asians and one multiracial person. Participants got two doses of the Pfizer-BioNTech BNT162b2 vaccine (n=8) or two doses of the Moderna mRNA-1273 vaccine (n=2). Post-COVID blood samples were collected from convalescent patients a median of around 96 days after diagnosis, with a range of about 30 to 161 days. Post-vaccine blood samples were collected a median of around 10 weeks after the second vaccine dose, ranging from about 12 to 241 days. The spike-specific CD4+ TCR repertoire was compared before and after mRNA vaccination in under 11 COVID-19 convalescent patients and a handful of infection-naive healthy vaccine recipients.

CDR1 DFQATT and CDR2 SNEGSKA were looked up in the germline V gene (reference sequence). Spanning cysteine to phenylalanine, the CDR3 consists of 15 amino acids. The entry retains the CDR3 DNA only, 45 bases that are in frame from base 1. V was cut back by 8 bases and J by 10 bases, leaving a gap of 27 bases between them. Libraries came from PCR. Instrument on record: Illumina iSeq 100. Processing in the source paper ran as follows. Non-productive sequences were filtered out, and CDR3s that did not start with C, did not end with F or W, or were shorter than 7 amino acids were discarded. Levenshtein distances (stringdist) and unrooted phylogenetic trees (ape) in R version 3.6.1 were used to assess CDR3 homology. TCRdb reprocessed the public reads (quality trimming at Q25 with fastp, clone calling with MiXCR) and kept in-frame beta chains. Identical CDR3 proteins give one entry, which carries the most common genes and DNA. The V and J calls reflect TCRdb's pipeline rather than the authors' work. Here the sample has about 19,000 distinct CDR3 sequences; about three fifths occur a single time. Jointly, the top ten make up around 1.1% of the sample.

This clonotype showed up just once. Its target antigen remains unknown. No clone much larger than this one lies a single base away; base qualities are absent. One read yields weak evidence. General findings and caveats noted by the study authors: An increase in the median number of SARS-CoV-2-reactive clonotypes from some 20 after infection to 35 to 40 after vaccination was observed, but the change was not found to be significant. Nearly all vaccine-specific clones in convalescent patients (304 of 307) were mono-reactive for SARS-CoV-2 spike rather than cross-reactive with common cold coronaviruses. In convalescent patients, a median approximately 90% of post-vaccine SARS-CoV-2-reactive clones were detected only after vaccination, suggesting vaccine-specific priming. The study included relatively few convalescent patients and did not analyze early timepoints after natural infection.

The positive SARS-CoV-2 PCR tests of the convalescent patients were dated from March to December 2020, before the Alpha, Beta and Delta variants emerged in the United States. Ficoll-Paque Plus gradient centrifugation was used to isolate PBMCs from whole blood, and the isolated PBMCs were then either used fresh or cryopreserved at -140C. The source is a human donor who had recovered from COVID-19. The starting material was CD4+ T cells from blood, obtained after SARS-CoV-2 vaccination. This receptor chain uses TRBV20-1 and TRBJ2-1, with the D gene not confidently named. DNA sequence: TGCAGTCCAGATCTCCCACAAGCGCCGGCAAGGGAGCAGTTCTTC. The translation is CSPDLPQAPAREQFF.